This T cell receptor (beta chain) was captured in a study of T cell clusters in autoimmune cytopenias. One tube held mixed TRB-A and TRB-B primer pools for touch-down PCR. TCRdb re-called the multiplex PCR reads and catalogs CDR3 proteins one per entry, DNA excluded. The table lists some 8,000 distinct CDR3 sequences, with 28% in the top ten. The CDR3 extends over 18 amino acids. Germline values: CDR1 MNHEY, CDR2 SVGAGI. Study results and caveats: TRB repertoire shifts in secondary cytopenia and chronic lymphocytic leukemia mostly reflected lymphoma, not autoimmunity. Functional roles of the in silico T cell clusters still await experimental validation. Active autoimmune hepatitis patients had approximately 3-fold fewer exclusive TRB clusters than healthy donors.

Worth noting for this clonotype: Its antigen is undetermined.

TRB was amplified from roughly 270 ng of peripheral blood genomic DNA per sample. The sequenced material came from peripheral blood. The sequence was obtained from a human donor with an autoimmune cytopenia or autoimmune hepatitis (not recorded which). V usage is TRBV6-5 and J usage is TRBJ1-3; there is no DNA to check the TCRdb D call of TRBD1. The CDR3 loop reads CASSFYTPGQSSGNTIYF.